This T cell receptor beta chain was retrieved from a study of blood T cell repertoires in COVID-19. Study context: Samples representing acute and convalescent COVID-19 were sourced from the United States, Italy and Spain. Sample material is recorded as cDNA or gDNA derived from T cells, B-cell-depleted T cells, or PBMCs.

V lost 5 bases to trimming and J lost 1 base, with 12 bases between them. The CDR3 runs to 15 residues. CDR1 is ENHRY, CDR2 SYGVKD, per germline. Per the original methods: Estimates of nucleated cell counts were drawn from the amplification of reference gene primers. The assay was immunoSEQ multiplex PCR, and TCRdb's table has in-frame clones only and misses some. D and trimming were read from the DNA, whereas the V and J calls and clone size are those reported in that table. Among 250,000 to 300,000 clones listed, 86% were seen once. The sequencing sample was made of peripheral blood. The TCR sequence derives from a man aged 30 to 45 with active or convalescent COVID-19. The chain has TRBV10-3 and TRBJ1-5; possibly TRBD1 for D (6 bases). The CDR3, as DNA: TGTGCCATCAGTTGGGGCGACAGGAGCAATCAGCCCCAGCATTTT. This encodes CAISWGDRSNQPQHF.